Following are 10 T cell receptor beta chains from one sample sequenced in a study of glioma-infiltrating T cells after dendritic cell vaccination (dated by TCRdb to 2016 to 2018). The library came from the immunoSEQ multiplex PCR assay. TCRdb re-hosts the immuneACCESS table, in-frame sequences only. Its copies lack some clones; in the studies checked, an unresolved V gene accounts for under half of them, and the cause for the rest is not known. The sample table records roughly 100,000 clones; approximately 80% of these occur just once. The ten largest make up about 12% of the sample. The source material was blood, sampled before dendritic cell vaccination. These receptor sequences come from a human donor with glioblastoma.

This clone has just a few counts. The chain uses TRBV7-6 and TRBJ1-1; 9 bases are a match to TRBD1. The germline V gene encodes CDR1 SGHVS and CDR2 FNYEAQ. V trimming: 5 bases; J trimming: 5 bases; junction bases outside the gene matches: 6. The CDR3 is 14 amino acids. The CDR3 coding sequence is TGTGCCAGCAGCGAAGGACAGGGGCGAACTGAAGCTTTCTTT. It specifies CASSEGQGRTEAFF.

The V call is TRBV29-1, the J call TRBJ2-3; TRBD2 matches at 8 bases. This CDR3 comprises 13 residues. Per the germline V gene, CDR1 is SQVTM and CDR2 is ANQGSEA. V dropped 5 bases and J dropped 12; count of bases not matched to a gene: 13. The CDR3 region is CSVLDSGLDSQYF. The CDR3 DNA reads TGCAGCGTTCTCGATTCGGGACTAGATTCCCAGTATTTT.

V is TRBV5-1 and J is TRBJ1-1; TRBD1 matches at 7 bases. CDR3 length: 14 residues. Trimming took 4 bases from V and 1 from J; bases not matched to a gene: 4. CDR1 and CDR2 (germline): SGHRS, YFSETQ. The DNA of the CDR3 is TGCGCCAGCAGCCCAGAGGGGGCGAACACTGAAGCTTTCTTT. Residues: CASSPEGANTEAFF. The entire variable domain, with the rest obtained from reference TRBV5-1 and TRBJ1-1, is as follows: KAGVTQTPRYLIKTRGQQVTLSCSPISGHRSVSWYQQTPGQGLQFLFEYFSETQRNKGNFPGRFSGRQFSNSRSEMNVSTLELGDSALYLCASSPEGANTEAFFGQGTRLTVV.

The rearrangement links TRBV5-4 to TRBJ2-7, with 8 bases matching TRBD1. Germline CDR1 SGHNT, CDR2 YYREEE (reference sequence). J was trimmed by 3 bases and V by 5 bases; bases with no gene match: 1. The CDR3 length is 12 residues. CDR3 protein: CASSGTGYEQYF. CDR3 bases: TGTGCCAGCAGTGGGACAGGCTACGAGCAGTACTTC.

The V gene is TRBV11-1, the J gene TRBJ2-5; 10 nucleotides line up with TRBD2. CDR1 and CDR2 (germline): SGHAT, FQDESV (reference sequence). V lost 3 bases and J lost 2; bases outside the gene matches: 3. The CDR3 consists of 15 residues. The CDR3 sequence: CASSLSGGVQETQYF. In nucleotides, the CDR3 is TGTGCCAGCAGCTTGAGCGGGGGGGTTCAAGAGACCCAGTACTTC.

This sequence joins TRBV5-6 and TRBJ1-3; D is uncertain. Germline CDR1 is SGHDT and CDR2 is YYEEEE. This CDR3 contains 16 residues. V was clipped by 1 base and J by 0 bases, with 11 bases between them. In DNA, the CDR3 is TGTGCCAGCAGCTTGTGGGGAGAGGCCTCTGGAAACACCATATATTTT. Protein: CASSLWGEASGNTIYF.

J is TRBJ1-1 and V is TRBV4-2; TRBD1 is a possible D gene (5 bases). This CDR3 region has 13 residues. Trimming shortened V by 2 bases and J by 4 bases, and 8 bases separated the two germline ends. The germline CDR1 and CDR2 sequences are LGHNA and YNFKEQ. The DNA for the CDR3 is TGTGCCAGCAGCCAACGCGGGGCCACTGAAGCTTTCTTT. It translates to CASSQRGATEAFF.

This chain links TRBV6-5 with TRBJ1-1; D uncertain. Germline V gene sequence: CDR1 MNHEY, CDR2 SVGAGI. The V gene lost 8 bases and the J gene lost 3 bases, with 7 bases spanning the gap. The CDR3 spans 11 residues. As DNA, the CDR3 is TGTGCCAGCCACGAGGACACTGAAGCTTTCTTT. Its protein is CASHEDTEAFF.

This clone appeared a few times. This sample also contains other DNA sequences that code for the same CDR3. This chain uses TRBV5-1 with TRBJ2-2, with D uncertain. With 0 bases removed from V and 1 base from J, the gap between germline ends came to 4 bases. CDR1 SGHRS and CDR2 YFSETQ come from the germline V gene. The CDR3 consists of 14 residues. CDR3: CASSLGQNTGELFF. DNA of the CDR3: TGCGCCAGCAGCTTGGGACAGAACACCGGGGAGCTGTTTTTT.

The genes are TRBV7-9 and TRBJ2-7; no reliable D call. Trimming took off 4 bases at V and 4 bases at J, with 14 bases between the two ends. The CDR3 contains 14 residues. CDR1 and CDR2 (germline): SEHNR, FQNEAQ (reference sequence). For the CDR3, the DNA is TGTGCCAGCAGCTACACCCCCAACCAGTACGAGCAGTACTTC. It specifies CASSYTPNQYEQYF.